This T cell receptor (beta chain) was sequenced for a study of T cell responses to AZD1222 COVID-19 vaccine. Whole-study context: The study pooled second doses at about 4 or about 12 weeks.

Libraries were prepared by immunoSEQ multiplex PCR; TCRdb keeps only in-frame clonotypes and omits some of them. The repertoire holds 120,000 or so clones, with around 94% as singletons. Study-wide results and limits: The peak T cell response came first, and repertoires were sampled only after it.

Regarding this clone: What it recognizes is unknown.

CDR3 size: 14 residues. Germline loops: CDR1 SEHNR, CDR2 FQNEAQ (reference sequence). Trimming cost V 0 bases and J 5 bases, with 9 bases left between them. This TCR derives from an adult in good health. The V call is TRBV7-9, the J call TRBJ2-3; D may match TRBD1 or TRBD2 (6 bases each). Sequences were derived from peripheral blood, sampled on day 0 of AZD1222 vaccination. CDR3 in DNA: TGTGCCAGCAGCTTAGCAGGAGGGGGAGATACGCAGTATTTT. The encoded protein is CASSLAGGGDTQYF.